Below are 7 T cell receptor beta chains sequenced from a single sample in a study of T cells in Graves' hyperthyroidism and ophthalmopathy. Regions amplified from RNA transcripts were the TCR beta CDR3 regions. RT-PCR in the first round (using the HTBI primer set) targeted the TCR CDR3. Each CDR3 protein gets one entry after TCRdb re-called the multiplex PCR reads with MiXCR. The profile shows 450,000 to 700,000 distinct CDR3 sequences, 40% to 55% of them singletons. The sequencing input was peripheral blood or thyroid tissue (not recorded which). The source of these receptors is an adult woman with Graves' disease, either hyperthyroidism or ophthalmopathy (not recorded which).

As for this clonotype: The germline gene is not matched at one end of the junction; a read error may be the cause. V usage is TRBV20-1 and J usage is TRBJ2-7; no firm D call. Germline V lookup: CDR1 DFQATT, CDR2 SNEGSKA (reference sequence). The CDR3 is 10 residues long. The CDR3 here is CLVGRYEQYF. CDR3 DNA: TGTCTAGTGGGAAGATACGAGCAGTACTTC.

This clonotype was picked up many times. The V gene is TRBV19, the J gene TRBJ2-7; no clear D gene. The CDR3 is 16 amino acids. The germline V and J ends were trimmed by 5 bases and 0 bases, with 17 bases remaining between them. Germline CDR1 is LNHDA and CDR2 is SQIVND (reference sequence). The CDR3 protein is CASSGALILSSYEQYF. CDR3 bases: TGTGCCAGTAGTGGTGCGTTGATCCTCAGCTCCTACGAGCAGTACTTC.

This clonotype came up many times. This sequence joins TRBV11-2 and TRBJ2-7; 8 bases map to TRBD2. Germline CDR1 reads SGHAT; CDR2 reads FQNNGV. The CDR3 is 15 amino acids. The V and J ends lost 4 bases and 2 bases, in that order; junction bases with no gene match: 7. CDR3 in DNA: TGTGCCAGCAGCTCAACGACTAGCGCTACCTACGAGCAGTACTTC. It yields the protein CASSSTTSATYEQYF.

V is TRBV7-2 and J is TRBJ2-7; D is possibly TRBD1 or TRBD2 (5 bases each). The germline V gene encodes CDR1 SGHTA and CDR2 FQGNSA. The CDR3 is 15 residues long. Trimming took 5 bases from V and 4 from J, leaving 18 bases between them. The CDR3 DNA reads TGTGCCAGCAGCACAACTCACGGGGCGGAATACGAGCAGTACTTC. Its protein product is CASSTTHGAEYEQYF.

Only a few counts were recorded for this clonotype. This chain joins TRBV28 and TRBJ1-1; 8 bases align to TRBD1. With V trimmed by 2 bases and J by 0 bases, 8 bases remained unmatched. Per germline, CDR1 MDHEN and CDR2 SYDVKM. This CDR3 is built from 17 residues. Here the CDR3 DNA reads TGTGCCAGCAGTTTACCCACAGGGGGTGGGTTGAACACTGAAGCTTTCTTT. Protein product: CASSLPTGGGLNTEAFF.

The V and J genes are TRBV6-5 and TRBJ1-2, with 7 bases lining up with TRBD1. Per the germline V gene, CDR1 is MNHEY and CDR2 is SVGAGI. The CDR3 spans 13 residues. V trimming: 5 bases; J trimming: 5 bases; junction bases outside the gene matches: 5. The DNA of the CDR3 is TGTGCCAGCAGTCGGGACAGCATTTATGGCTACACCTTC. The encoded protein is CASSRDSIYGYTF.

This clonotype was counted a single time. CDR3: CASSSRHGYSNQPQHF. The CDR3 nucleotides are TGTGCCAGCAGCTCAAGGCATGGATATAGCAATCAGCCCCAGCATTTT. The chain employs TRBV7-2 and TRBJ1-5; no firm D call. CDR3 length equals 16 residues. V lost 4 bases and J 0 bases, leaving 13 bases between the germline ends. The germline V gene has CDR1 SGHTA and CDR2 FQGNSA.